This entry features one T cell receptor (beta chain) sequence. What it binds is unknown. The data were produced by immunoSEQ multiplex PCR, yet TCRdb's version contains in-frame clones alone and is incomplete. This table holds 140,000 or so clones, around 90% found once. The data are from a study of graft-versus-host responses after intestinal transplantation. V was shortened by 3 bases and J by 2 bases, with 14 bases between the two germline ends. The CDR3 loop spans 14 amino acids. The germline V gene has CDR1 GTSNPN and CDR2 SVGIG (reference sequence). The TCR sequence derives from a human donor who received an intestinal transplant. The V gene is TRBV30, the J gene TRBJ2-7; D gene ambiguous. The starting material was unstimulated CD4+ T cells sorted from spleen or lymph node cells, obtained before intestinal transplant. CDR3 coding DNA: TGTGCCTGGAGCCGGACGACGAAGCCCTACGAGCAGTACTTC. It yields the protein CAWSRTTKPYEQYF.